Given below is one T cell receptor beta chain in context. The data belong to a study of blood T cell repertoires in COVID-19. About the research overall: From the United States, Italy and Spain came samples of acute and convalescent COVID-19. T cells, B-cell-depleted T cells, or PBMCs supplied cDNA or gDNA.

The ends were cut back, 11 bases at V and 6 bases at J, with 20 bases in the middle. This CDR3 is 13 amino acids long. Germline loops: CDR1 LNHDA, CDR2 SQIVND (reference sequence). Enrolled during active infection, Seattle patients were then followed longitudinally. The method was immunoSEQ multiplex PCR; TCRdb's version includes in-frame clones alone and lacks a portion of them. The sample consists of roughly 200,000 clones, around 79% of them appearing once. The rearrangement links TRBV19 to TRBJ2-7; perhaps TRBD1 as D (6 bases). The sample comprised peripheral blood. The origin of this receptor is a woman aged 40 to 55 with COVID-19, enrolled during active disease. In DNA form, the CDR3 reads TGTGCCGAGTCCCGGGACACCTTTGGCGAGCAGTACTTC. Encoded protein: CAESRDTFGEQYF.